These T cell receptor beta chains were read from a single sample in a study of T-cell memory formation after mild COVID-19. One entry per CDR3 protein, called by TCRdb with MiXCR from the 5' RACE reads. The profile covers about 49,000 distinct CDR3 sequences, with 25% to 30% appearing a single time and about two fifths taken by the ten largest. The sequenced sample consisted of PBMCs or a T cell subset sorted from them (not recorded which). All receptors come from a man younger than 35 who had mild COVID-19 (a few samples of this study predate the infection). Cell type and time point are not known. The CDR3 runs from the conserved cysteine through the conserved F or W. D genes are given only for firm matches. Part of the rows lack a size; the others show once, few, many or a class for expanded clones.

size: -; J: TRBJ2-6; D: -; V: TRBV13; DNA: TGTGCCAGCAGTCAGGGGCGAGGGGCCAACGTCCTGACTTTC; CDR3: CASSQGRGANVLTF
size: once; J: TRBJ2-3; D: -; V: TRBV7-9; DNA: TGTGCCAGCAGCTTAGAGGAGGGCACAGATACGCAGTATTTT; CDR3: CASSLEEGTDTQYF
size: -; J: TRBJ2-3; D: TRBD2; V: TRBV7-9; DNA: TGTGCCAGCAGCCTAACCCGGGGGGGCCGGGGCACAGATACGCAGTATTTT; CDR3: CASSLTRGGRGTDTQYF
size: few; J: TRBJ2-4; D: -; V: TRBV15; DNA: TGTGCCACCAGCAGACGTAGCGAGGGGCAAAACATTCAGTACTTC; CDR3: CATSRRSEGQNIQYF
size: -; J: TRBJ2-7; D: TRBD1; V: TRBV3-1; DNA: TGTGCCAGCAGCCAATCCGGACAGGGGACCGACGAGCAGTACTTC; CDR3: CASSQSGQGTDEQYF
size: few; J: TRBJ2-3; D: -; V: TRBV4-3; DNA: TGCGCCAGCAGCCAAGAAGCCTGGGATACGCAGTATTTT; CDR3: CASSQEAWDTQYF
size: -; J: TRBJ1-6; D: -; V: TRBV20-1; DNA: TGCAGTGCTAGTCTAAGGGTCCATAATTCACCCCTCCACTTT; CDR3: CSASLRVHNSPLHF
size: -; J: TRBJ1-1; D: -; V: TRBV4-2; DNA: TGTGCCAGCAGCCAAGATCTGGGGATGAACACTGAAGCTTTCTTT; CDR3: CASSQDLGMNTEAFF
size: many; J: TRBJ1-2; D: TRBD1; V: TRBV5-1; DNA: TGCGCCAGCAGCCTAACCGGGACAGGGGGCCACTATGGCTACACCTTC; CDR3: CASSLTGTGGHYGYTF
size: -; J: TRBJ2-3; D: -; V: TRBV6-2/TRBV6-3; DNA: TGTGCCAGCAGTTACTACGATACGCAGTATTTT; CDR3: CASSYYDTQYF
size: -; J: TRBJ2-7; D: -; V: TRBV25-1; DNA: TGTGCCAGTGATGGGACGGGGGACGAGCAGTACTTC; CDR3: CASDGTGDEQYF
size: -; J: TRBJ2-7; D: TRBD1; V: TRBV20-1; DNA: TGCAGTGCCAGACAGGGATCCTACGAGCAGTACTTC; CDR3: CSARQGSYEQYF
size: few; J: TRBJ1-4; D: TRBD1; V: TRBV29-1; DNA: TGCAGCGTCGCCGGGACAGGGTCGAATGAAAAACTGTTTTTT; CDR3: CSVAGTGSNEKLFF
size: -; J: TRBJ2-5; D: -; V: TRBV5-5; DNA: TGTGCCAGCAGCTTGTACGGAGAGGAGACCCAGTACTTC; CDR3: CASSLYGEETQYF
size: few; J: TRBJ1-2; D: -; V: TRBV7-9; DNA: TGTGCCAGCAGCTTATCCCCGGTCTCCTATGGCTACACCTTC; CDR3: CASSLSPVSYGYTF
size: -; J: TRBJ2-5; D: -; V: TRBV7-9; DNA: TGTGCCAGCAGTTCCAGTGAGCGGGAGACCCAGTACTTC; CDR3: CASSSSERETQYF
size: -; J: TRBJ2-1; D: TRBD2; V: TRBV4-1; DNA: TGCGCCAGCAGCCAAGATGGGAGCGGGGGGTTGTATGAGCAGTTCTTC; CDR3: CASSQDGSGGLYEQFF
size: few; J: TRBJ2-2; D: TRBD1; V: TRBV12-3/TRBV12-4; DNA: TGTGCCAGCAGCCTTGGACAGGGATACACCGGGGAGCTGTTTTTT; CDR3: CASSLGQGYTGELFF
size: few; J: TRBJ2-3; D: -; V: TRBV12-3/TRBV12-4; DNA: TGTGCCAGCACTTCTAGAGGGGCAGATACGCAGTATTTT; CDR3: CASTSRGADTQYF
size: few; J: TRBJ2-6; D: -; V: TRBV27; DNA: TGTGCCAGCAGATCCACCTCGAGTTGGCGCTCTGGGGCCAACGTCCTGACTTTC; CDR3: CASRSTSSWRSGANVLTF
size: few; J: TRBJ1-4; D: -; V: TRBV30; DNA: TGTGCCTGGAGTGTATGGGGCGTCCCTTATGAAAAACTGTTTTTT; CDR3: CAWSVWGVPYEKLFF
size: -; J: TRBJ1-4; D: -; V: TRBV4-1; DNA: TGCGCCAGCAGCCGCGGGAAAGGGGGTCGAGAAAAACTGTTTTTT; CDR3: CASSRGKGGREKLFF
size: -; J: TRBJ2-2; D: -; V: TRBV7-6; DNA: TGTGCCAGCTCCCCCAGCAGGGGCCCCGGGGAGCTGTTTTTT; CDR3: CASSPSRGPGELFF
size: few; J: TRBJ2-7; D: TRBD1; V: TRBV4-1; DNA: TGCGCCAGCAGCCAGAGCAGGGGGACCTACGAGCAGTACTTC; CDR3: CASSQSRGTYEQYF
size: few; J: TRBJ2-7; D: -; V: TRBV6-1; DNA: TGTGCCAGCAGGACCCCGGGACTGAACGTCCTCGAGCAGTACTTC; CDR3: CASRTPGLNVLEQYF
size: -; J: TRBJ2-7; D: TRBD1; V: TRBV12-5; DNA: TGTGCTAGTGGTCCCGAACAGGGGGCCTTTTATTCCGAGCAGTACTTC; CDR3: CASGPEQGAFYSEQYF
size: few; J: TRBJ2-2; D: TRBD2; V: TRBV6-2/TRBV6-3; DNA: TGTGCCAGCAGTTTCATGAGGCGGGGGGCCTTCACCGGGGAGCTGTTTTTT; CDR3: CASSFMRRGAFTGELFF
size: many; J: TRBJ1-1; D: -; V: TRBV6-6; DNA: TGTGCCAGCAGTTACGGCCCGAACACTGAAGCTTTCTTT; CDR3: CASSYGPNTEAFF
size: -; J: TRBJ1-1; D: -; V: TRBV4-1; DNA: TGCGCCAGCAGCCAAGCTGGAGCGAACACTGAAGCTTTCTTT; CDR3: CASSQAGANTEAFF
size: few; J: TRBJ2-5; D: -; V: TRBV6-6; DNA: TGTGCCAGCATCCGAGAGTCCACGGAAGAGACCCAGTACTTC; CDR3: CASIRESTEETQYF
size: -; J: TRBJ2-7; D: -; V: TRBV27; DNA: TGTGCCAGCAGTTTAAAAGGTAGAAGCTCCTACGAGCAGTACTTC; CDR3: CASSLKGRSSYEQYF
size: -; J: TRBJ1-2; D: -; V: TRBV7-9; DNA: TGTGCCACCCTGCGGCTAGGGGGTAACTATGGCTACACCTTC; CDR3: CATLRLGGNYGYTF